This entry describes one T cell receptor beta chain. This clonotype has only a few counts. Its antigen is currently not known. No base qualities exist here, and no much larger clone lies one base off it. The CDR3 goes from the cysteine to the phenylalanine over 14 residues. CDR3 DNA is the only sequence kept; it has 42 bases, read in frame from the first base. Germline trimming: 6 bases from V, 5 bases from J; junction bases outside gene matches: 4. Every donor in the study was a healthy Caucasian. The twin cohort consisted of three pairs of female monozygotic twins, all aged about 18 to 29 years. The RNA used for TCR libraries was isolated from peripheral blood mononuclear cells. The data were obtained in a study of identical twins (dated by TCRdb to about 2016). Study-level background: To test whether fetal clonotypes persist, the study used deep sequencing on TCR alpha and beta repertoires from monozygotic twins, unrelated adults of various ages, and cord blood. To rule out contamination, the twin experiments were replicated at different times with different library preparation protocols. Beyond this particular receptor, the publication reports: Compared with coincidental sharing between unrelated individuals, out-of-frame TCR alpha sequences shared between twins showed an excess of sequences with low generation probability. Invariant T cells such as MAIT and iNKT could partly confound zero-insertion analyses, though diverse VJ usage argued against this for most clonotypes. Because the same donors could not be followed over many years, the conclusions relied on cross-sectional statistical analysis. In monozygotic twins, out-of-frame TCR alpha sharing was systematically underestimated by recombination models, although the models agreed with sharing between unrelated individuals. Abundant cord blood beta clonotypes had fewer insertions, young adult naive repertoires showed a similar but weaker trend, and memory repertoires showed no such trend. Excess twin sharing in beta out-of-frame sequences was weaker because fewer shared sequences lowered the signal-to-noise ratio.

The protocol used for the library was 5' RACE. TCRdb names Illumina HiSeq 2000 as the instrument used. A universal primer binding site was added through template switching, and the final cDNA carried a unique molecular identifier so that TCR cDNA molecules could be counted accurately. Specific primers in the conserved constant-segment region were used to synthesize first-strand cDNA for the TCR alpha and beta chains. To control for contamination, every cDNA library was double barcoded, receiving both a SMART-Mk sample barcode and Illumina barcodes. TruSeq adapter sequences and Illumina sample barcodes were added in two successive PCR steps. Sequencing of the TCR alpha and beta cDNA libraries was done on the Illumina HiSeq platform using custom primers. Per the authors' processing: Raw reads were processed with MiGEC to extract unique molecular identifiers, and MiXCR was used to determine CDR3 positions. Recombination models were inferred per individual with the repgenHMM and IGoR tools using an EM algorithm. The analysis of shared clonotypes was done with the tcR package in R, with sharing normalized by the product of cloneset sizes. To study raw recombination free of thymic and clonal selection effects, out-of-frame nonproductive sequences were analyzed. The public reads were reanalyzed by TCRdb: fastp trimming at Q25, MiXCR alignment, in-frame beta chains only. Rows are unified per CDR3 protein, each entry keeping the most common DNA and genes. The V and J calls were determined by TCRdb, not by the authors. Here the sample has approximately 600,000 distinct CDR3 sequences; just under 10% occur a single time. In total, the top ten clones hold around 3.2% of the sample.

Another study also made use of these data, one on yellow fever vaccine responses in identical twins. That second report states: According to the authors, the vaccine-induced T cell response in identical twins seemed to be partly convergent and partly specific to each individual. Focusing on identical twins, the study followed the T cell clones that responded to the vaccine, and did so with precision.

This receptor was obtained from a woman aged 18-29 years in good health. Here the chain combines TRBV12-3 or TRBV12-4 and TRBJ2-3; 11 central bases correspond to TRBD1. The sample was PBMCs. The CDR3 has the sequence CASRGTGGIDTQYF. The nucleotides are TGTGCCAGCAGGGGGACAGGGGGAATAGATACGCAGTATTTT.